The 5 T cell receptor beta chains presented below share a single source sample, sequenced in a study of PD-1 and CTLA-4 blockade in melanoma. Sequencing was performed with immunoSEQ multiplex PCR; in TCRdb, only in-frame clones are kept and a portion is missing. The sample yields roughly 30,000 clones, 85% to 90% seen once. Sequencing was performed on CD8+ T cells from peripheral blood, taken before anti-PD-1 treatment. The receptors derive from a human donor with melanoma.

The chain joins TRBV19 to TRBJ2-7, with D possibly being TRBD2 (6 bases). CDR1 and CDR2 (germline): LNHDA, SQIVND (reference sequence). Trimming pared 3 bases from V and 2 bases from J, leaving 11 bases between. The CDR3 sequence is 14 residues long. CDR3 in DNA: TGTGCCAGTAGTATCGGAGGGACCGCCTACGAGCAGTACTTC. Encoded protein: CASSIGGTAYEQYF.

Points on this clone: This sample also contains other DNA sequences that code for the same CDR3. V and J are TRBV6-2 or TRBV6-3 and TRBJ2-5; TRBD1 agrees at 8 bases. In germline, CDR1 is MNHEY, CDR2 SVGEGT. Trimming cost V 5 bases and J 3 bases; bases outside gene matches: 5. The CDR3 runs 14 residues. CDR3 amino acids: CASSHPDREETQYF. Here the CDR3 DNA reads TGTGCCAGCAGTCACCCGGACAGGGAAGAGACCCAGTACTTC.

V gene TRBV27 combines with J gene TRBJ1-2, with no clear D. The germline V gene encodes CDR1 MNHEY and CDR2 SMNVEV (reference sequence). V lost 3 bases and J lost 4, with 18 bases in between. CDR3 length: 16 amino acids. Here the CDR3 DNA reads TGTGCCAGCAGTTTGAGCCTAGACGGCCCTGCCTATGGCTACACCTTC. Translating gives CASSLSLDGPAYGYTF.

As DNA, the CDR3 is TGTGCCAGCAGTTACTCAGAGAACACTGAAGCTTTCTTT. Translating gives CASSYSENTEAFF. The V call is TRBV6-6, the J call TRBJ1-1; D is ambiguous. The ends were cut back, 0 bases at V and 1 base at J, with 3 bases in the middle. In germline, CDR1 is MNHNY, CDR2 SVGAGI (reference sequence). This CDR3 has 13 residues.

The CDR3 DNA sequence: TGTGCCAGCAGCCTCGGGGGTATCGGAAACACCATATATTTT. It specifies CASSLGGIGNTIYF. V is TRBV7-9 and J is TRBJ1-3, with D possibly matching TRBD1 (5 bases). This CDR3 comprises 14 residues. Deletions cut 5 bases from V and 4 bases from J, with 12 bases between. CDR1 SEHNR and CDR2 FQNEAQ come from the germline V gene (reference sequence). Variable domain in full (rest from reference TRBV7-9 and TRBJ1-3): DTGVSQNPRHKITKRGQNVTFRCDPISEHNRLYWYRQTLGQGPEFLTYFQNEAQLEKSRLLSDRFSAERPKGSFSTLEIQRTEQGDSAMYLCASSLGGIGNTIYFGEGSWLTVV.